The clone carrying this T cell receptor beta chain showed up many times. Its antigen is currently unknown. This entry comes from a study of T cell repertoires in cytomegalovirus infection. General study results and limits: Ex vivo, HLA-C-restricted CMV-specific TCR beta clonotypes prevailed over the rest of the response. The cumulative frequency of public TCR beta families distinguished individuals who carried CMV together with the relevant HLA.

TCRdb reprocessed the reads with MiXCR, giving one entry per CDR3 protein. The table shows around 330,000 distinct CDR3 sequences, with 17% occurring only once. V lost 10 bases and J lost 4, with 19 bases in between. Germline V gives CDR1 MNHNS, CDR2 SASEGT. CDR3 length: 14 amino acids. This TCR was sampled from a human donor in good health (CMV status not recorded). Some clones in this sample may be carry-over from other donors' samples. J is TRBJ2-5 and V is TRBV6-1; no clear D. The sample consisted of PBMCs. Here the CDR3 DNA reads TGTGCCACATCTCTTGGAATTCGATCAGAGACCCAGTACTTC. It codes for CATSLGIRSETQYF.